The present T cell receptor (beta chain) was sequenced within a study of blood T cells in healthy people across ages. Next came a second PCR, run for about 6 to 11 cycles, which used a sample-barcoded 5' primer along with a J-beta primer mix. With 12 random nucleotides, a template-switch adaptor tagged each individual cDNA molecule. Each CDR3 protein is one row after TCRdb ran MiXCR on the 5' RACE reads. The table has about 1.8 million distinct CDR3 sequences, 40% to 55% seen once. The germline gives CDR1 LGHNA, CDR2 YSLEER. The CDR3 contains 17 residues. V was pared by 3 bases and J by 0 bases, with 12 bases between. In the case of this clonotype: No antigen is known for it.

Study-wide points: Older age went with lower TCR beta diversity per million T cells, in a roughly linear way. Diversity was higher, and naive CD4+ cells more numerous, in long-lived donors than in aged donors.

Sequencing was performed on blood. The chain joins TRBV4-3 to TRBJ2-6; D may be TRBD2 (6 bases). The receptor's source is a woman in her thirties or forties in good health. CDR3 DNA sequence: TGCGCCAGCAGCCAGGAGGGTCCCCACTCTGGGGCCAACGTCCTGACTTTC. Translating it yields CASSQEGPHSGANVLTF.